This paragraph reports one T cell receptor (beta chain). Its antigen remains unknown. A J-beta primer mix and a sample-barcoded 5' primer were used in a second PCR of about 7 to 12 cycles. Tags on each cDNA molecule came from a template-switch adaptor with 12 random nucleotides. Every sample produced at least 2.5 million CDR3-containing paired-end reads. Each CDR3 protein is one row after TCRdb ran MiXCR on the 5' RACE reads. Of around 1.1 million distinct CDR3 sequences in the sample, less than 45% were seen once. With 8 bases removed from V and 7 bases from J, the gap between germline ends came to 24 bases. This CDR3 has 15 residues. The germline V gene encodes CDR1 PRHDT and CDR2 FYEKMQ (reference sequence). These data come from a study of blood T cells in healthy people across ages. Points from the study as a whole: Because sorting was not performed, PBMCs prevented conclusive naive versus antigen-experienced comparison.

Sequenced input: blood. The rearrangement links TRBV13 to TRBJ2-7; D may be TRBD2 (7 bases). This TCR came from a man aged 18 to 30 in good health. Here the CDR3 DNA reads TGTGCCAGCGCCCTAGGGGGGGGGAAGATCAATGAGCAGTACTTC. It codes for CASALGGGKINEQYF. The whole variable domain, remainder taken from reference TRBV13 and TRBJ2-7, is AAGVIQSPRHLIKEKRETATLKCYPIPRHDTVYWYQQGPGQDPQFLISFYEKMQSDKGSIPDRFSAQQFSDYHSELNMSSLELGDSALYFCASALGGGKINEQYFGPGTRLTVT.